Each of the 19 T cell receptor beta chains below was sequenced from the same sample in a study of technical replicates of blood from a few donors (dated by TCRdb to about 2017). Libraries came from the immunoSEQ multiplex PCR assay. Not all clones reach the TCRdb copy of this immuneACCESS table, which keeps in-frame sequences only. Checked studies attribute under half of the gap to unresolved V genes and leave the rest unexplained. Present in this sample are more than 50,000 clones, 87% of which were seen just once. Roughly 5% of the sample is held by the ten biggest clonotypes. The sample comprised PBMCs. Receptors were obtained from a human donor in good health. Some clones in this sample may be carry-over from other donors' samples.

The chain carries TRBV6-1 and TRBJ2-5, with 10 nucleotides matching TRBD1. Germline CDR1 reads MNHNS; CDR2 reads SASEGT. CDR3 length: 13 amino acids. V was clipped by 3 bases and J by 5 bases; unmatched bases: 0. CDR3 residues: CASSETGGETQYF. The CDR3 DNA reads as TGTGCCAGCAGTGAGACAGGGGGCGAGACCCAGTACTTC.

This clone was observed a handful of times. The chain carries TRBV5-4 and TRBJ1-1; 10 nucleotides match TRBD1. Germline assignment: CDR1 SGHNT and CDR2 YYREEE (reference sequence). The V segment lost 5 bases and the J segment 3 bases; nucleotides outside the gene matches: 1. The CDR3 is 13 residues long. CDR3 protein: CASRGTGDTEAFF. DNA of the CDR3: TGTGCCAGCAGGGGGACAGGGGACACTGAAGCTTTCTTT.

The chain recombines TRBV5-1 with TRBJ1-2, with unresolved D. CDR3 length: 14 residues. The germline V and J ends were trimmed by 4 bases and 1 base, with 11 bases remaining between them. The germline gives CDR1 SGHRS, CDR2 YFSETQ. The CDR3 DNA is TGCGCCAGCAGCCTGGACTCTCTTAACTATGGCTACACCTTC. Its protein is CASSLDSLNYGYTF.

The rearrangement uses TRBV5-4 and TRBJ2-7, with TRBD1 identical over 7 bases. Germline V gene data show CDR1 as SGHNT and CDR2 as YYREEE (reference sequence). Trimming took 4 bases from V and 0 from J; bases not matched to a gene: 7. This CDR3 is 15 amino acids long. CDR3 loop: CASSIGTVSSYEQYF. For the CDR3, the DNA is TGTGCCAGCAGCATAGGGACAGTCAGCTCCTACGAGCAGTACTTC.

This clone is a singleton in its sample. The V and J genes are TRBV10-3 and TRBJ2-7; perhaps TRBD1 as D (5 bases). The germline V and J ends were trimmed by 5 bases and 5 bases, with 10 bases remaining between them. Germline V gene data show CDR1 as ENHRY and CDR2 as SYGVKD. The CDR3 is 12 amino acids. The CDR3 nucleotides are TGTGCCATCAGTCCAGGGTACAACGAGCAGTACTTC. It specifies CAISPGYNEQYF.

In its sample, this clone was seen a few times. The CDR3 sequence is CASNRGDRGSGSYNSPLHF. In DNA form, the CDR3 reads TGTGCCAGTAACAGGGGGGACAGGGGCTCCGGCTCCTATAATTCACCCCTCCACTTT. The chain recombines TRBV19 with TRBJ1-6, with 10 bases that match TRBD1. The CDR3 has 19 residues. Germline lookup yields CDR1 LNHDA and CDR2 SQIVND (reference sequence). The trim removed 7 bases at V and 0 bases at J, leaving 12 bases unmatched.

The V and J genes are TRBV4-2 and TRBJ1-1, with D tentatively TRBD1 (6 bases). The CDR3 covers 14 residues. The germline CDR1 and CDR2 sequences are LGHNA and YNFKEQ. V was clipped by 2 bases and J by 1 base, with 8 bases between them. The CDR3 DNA reads TGTGCCAGCAGCCAAACGGACAGGAACACTGAAGCTTTCTTT. It encodes CASSQTDRNTEAFF.

The chain has TRBV5-1 and TRBJ1-2; 7 nucleotides match TRBD1. V shed 4 bases, J shed 4 bases, and the junction held 10 bases outside the gene matches. The CDR3 runs to 15 residues. In germline, CDR1 is SGHRS, CDR2 YFSETQ. The CDR3 region has the DNA TGCGCCAGCAGCATAGGTGACAGGGTACTCTATGGCTACACCTTC. This gives the protein CASSIGDRVLYGYTF.

The CDR3: CASSRATSGFLEQYF. In DNA, the CDR3 is TGTGCCAGCAGTCGAGCGACTAGCGGGTTCCTCGAGCAGTACTTC. The genes are TRBV7-9 and TRBJ2-7, with 10 bases that match TRBD2. The CDR3 loop spans 15 amino acids. Germline V gene lookup returns CDR1 SEHNR and CDR2 FQNEAQ (reference sequence). J lost 6 bases, V lost 6 bases, and 11 bases had no gene match.

The chain uses TRBV19 and TRBJ1-1, with D perhaps matching TRBD1 (5 bases). V lost 7 bases and J lost 8, with 20 bases in between. This CDR3 contains 14 residues. Per the germline V gene, CDR1 is LNHDA and CDR2 is SQIVND (reference sequence). The CDR3 spells CASMGWGVKTEAFF. The CDR3 nucleotides read TGTGCCAGTATGGGGTGGGGGGTAAAAACGGAAGCTTTCTTT.

The chain employs TRBV21-1 and TRBJ1-5; the DNA was not used to check the table's D call, TRBD1. TRBV21-1 is tagged as a pseudogene. CDR3 length: 16 amino acids. CDR3 residues: CASSKVAAGYNQPQHF. In nucleotides, the CDR3 is TGTGCCAGCAGCAAAGTCGCCGCAGGTTACAATCAGCCCCAGCATTTT.

Only one count was recorded for this clone. The chain combines TRBV7-8 with TRBJ1-1; D remains ambiguous. Germline lookup yields CDR1 SGHVS and CDR2 FQNEAQ. The CDR3 covers 13 residues. Trimming stripped 3 bases from V and 1 base from J, with 6 bases between. In DNA form, the CDR3 reads TGTGCCAGCAGCTTCGGGAAGAACACTGAAGCTTTCTTT. Translated: CASSFGKNTEAFF.

The chain couples TRBV5-6 to TRBJ2-4; 10 bases are a match to TRBD1. Germline CDR1 SGHDT, CDR2 YYEEEE. The CDR3 length is 16 residues. After removal of 5 bases from V and 3 bases from J, the junction contained 8 bases not matched to a gene. The CDR3 DNA follows: TGTGCCAGCAGGATGACAGGGGGCGCCGGCAAAAACATTCAGTACTTC. Translation: CASRMTGGAGKNIQYF.

CDR3 DNA sequence: TGTGCCAGCAGTTACCTCGGGTTAGGCTCCTACAATGAGCAGTTCTTC. Its translation: CASSYLGLGSYNEQFF. This chain connects TRBV6-6 to TRBJ2-1; no clear D gene. Germline loops: CDR1 MNHNY, CDR2 SVGAGI (reference sequence). The ends were cut back, 2 bases at V and 0 bases at J, with 11 bases in the middle. The CDR3 is 16 residues long.

This chain joins TRBV6-5 and TRBJ2-7; TRBD2 agrees at 7 bases. This CDR3 has 15 amino acids. Germline assignment: CDR1 MNHEY and CDR2 SVGAGI. Germline trimming cut 0 bases from V and 1 base from J; bases unmatched to any gene: 3. The CDR3 DNA follows: TGTGCCAGCAGTTACTCCCTCGGGGGGTCCTACGAGCAGTACTTC. Its translation is CASSYSLGGSYEQYF.

This clone is a singleton in its sample. The rearrangement links TRBV4-1 to TRBJ2-1; 12 bases agree with TRBD2. CDR1 is MGHRA and CDR2 is YSYEKL in the germline V gene. The V and J ends lost 0 bases and 3 bases, in that order; junction bases with no gene match: 9. There are 19 residues in the CDR3. CDR3 residues: CASSQDRLTSGGIYNEQFF. In nucleotides, the CDR3 is TGCGCCAGCAGCCAAGATAGGCTGACTAGCGGGGGTATCTACAATGAGCAGTTCTTC.

This clone appeared a few times. The V and J genes are TRBV7-2 and TRBJ2-1; D is perhaps TRBD2 (6 bases). V lost 4 bases, J lost 4 bases, and 14 bases lay in between. Germline V gene sequence: CDR1 SGHTA, CDR2 FQGNSA. CDR3 size: 15 residues. DNA for the CDR3: TGTGCCAGCAGCTCAACGGCGGGACTGTACAATGAGCAGTTCTTC. Translation: CASSSTAGLYNEQFF.

V is TRBV7-3 and J is TRBJ2-1; 8 bases fit TRBD1. The CDR3 spans 14 residues. CDR1 is SGHTA, CDR2 FQGTGA, per germline. V lost 1 base to trimming and J lost 7 bases; unmatched junction nucleotides: 3. The CDR3 protein is CASSLSRGHNEQFF. The CDR3 bases are TGTGCCAGCAGCTTAAGCAGGGGGCATAATGAGCAGTTCTTC.

The chain carries TRBV5-1 and TRBJ2-5; a possible D gene is TRBD1 (6 bases). This CDR3 region has 14 residues. Germline V gene data show CDR1 as SGHRS and CDR2 as YFSETQ. Trimming left V 1 base short and J 0 bases short, with 7 bases between. CDR3 protein: CASSLRDNQETQYF. CDR3 in DNA: TGCGCCAGCAGCTTGAGGGACAACCAAGAGACCCAGTACTTC. The full variable domain, rest sourced from reference TRBV5-1 and TRBJ2-5, is KAGVTQTPRYLIKTRGQQVTLSCSPISGHRSVSWYQQTPGQGLQFLFEYFSETQRNKGNFPGRFSGRQFSNSRSEMNVSTLELGDSALYLCASSLRDNQETQYFGPGTRLLVL.